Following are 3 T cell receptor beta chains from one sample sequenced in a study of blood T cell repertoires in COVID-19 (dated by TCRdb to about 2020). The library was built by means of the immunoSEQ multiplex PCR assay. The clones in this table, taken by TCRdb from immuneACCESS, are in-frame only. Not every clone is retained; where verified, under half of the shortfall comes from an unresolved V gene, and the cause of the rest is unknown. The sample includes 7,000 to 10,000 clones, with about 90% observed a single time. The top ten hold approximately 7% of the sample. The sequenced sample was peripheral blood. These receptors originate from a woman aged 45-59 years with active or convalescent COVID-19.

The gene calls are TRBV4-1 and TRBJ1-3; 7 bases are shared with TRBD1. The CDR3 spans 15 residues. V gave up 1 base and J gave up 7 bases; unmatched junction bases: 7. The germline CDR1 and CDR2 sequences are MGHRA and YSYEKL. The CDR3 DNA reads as TGCGCCAGCAGCCAAGGACAGGGACAAGGGAACACCATATATTTT. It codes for CASSQGQGQGNTIYF.

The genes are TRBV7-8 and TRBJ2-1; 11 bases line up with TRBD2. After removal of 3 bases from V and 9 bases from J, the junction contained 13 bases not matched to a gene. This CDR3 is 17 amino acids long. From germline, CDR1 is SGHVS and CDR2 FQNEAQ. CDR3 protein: CASSFLDSLAGAGEQFF. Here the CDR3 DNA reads TGTGCCAGCAGCTTCCTTGACTCACTAGCGGGGGCTGGTGAGCAGTTCTTC.

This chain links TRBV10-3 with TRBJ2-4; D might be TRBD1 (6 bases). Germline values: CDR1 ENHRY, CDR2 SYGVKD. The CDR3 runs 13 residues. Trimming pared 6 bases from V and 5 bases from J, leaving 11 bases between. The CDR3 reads CAIRPRTENIQYF. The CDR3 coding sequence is TGTGCCATCAGACCTCGGACAGAAAACATTCAGTACTTC.